The TCR beta chain under discussion was sequenced for a study of T-cell memory formation after mild COVID-19. General study findings and limits: A subset of responding clones appeared in pre-infection memory, suggesting cross-reactive memory joined. The study found contracting CD4+ clones mainly in CM and EM and contracting CD8+ clones in EMRA.

This CDR3 contains 15 residues. J lost 4 bases, V lost 4 bases, and 4 bases had no gene match. Germline V gives CDR1 LGHNA, CDR2 YSLEER. TCRdb itself ran the 5' RACE reads through MiXCR, one entry per CDR3 protein. This sample has more than 250,000 distinct CDR3 sequences, with approximately 16% found just once. In regard to this clonotype: Its antigen is not known.

This receptor was taken from a man younger than 35 who had mild COVID-19 (a few samples of this study predate the infection). Cell type and time point are not known. Sequences were obtained from PBMCs or a T cell subset sorted from them (not recorded which). The rearrangement links TRBV4-3 to TRBJ2-3, with 11 bases lining up with TRBD1. The CDR3 sequence: CASSPWTGGADTQYF. The CDR3 nucleotides are TGCGCCAGCAGCCCCTGGACAGGGGGCGCAGATACGCAGTATTTT.